This passage covers 25 T cell receptor beta chains from one sample sequenced in a study of CD8 T cells in ankylosing spondylitis listed by TCRdb under 2017. Receptor libraries were prepared by 5' RACE. Sequencing was performed on an Illumina HiSeq 2500. In TCRdb, the public reads were trimmed at Q25 with fastp and aligned with MiXCR, with productive beta chains retained. Each record represents a unique CDR3 protein, reported with the most common genes and DNA among its rows. For this sample there are under 250,000 distinct CDR3 sequences; about 10% appear just once. Jointly, the top ten make up less than 7% of the sample. Sequenced sample: blood, either unsorted or a sorted T cell fraction (not recorded which). These receptors were collected from a male donor with ankylosing spondylitis or in good health (not recorded which).

This clonotype came up many times. The DNA for the CDR3 is TGCAGTGCTAGAGATCCGGCGGGGGACCACAATGAGCAGTTCTTC. Its translation is CSARDPAGDHNEQFF. This chain links TRBV20-1 with TRBJ2-1; 7 bases agree with TRBD2. This CDR3 comprises 15 residues. Per germline, CDR1 DFQATT and CDR2 SNEGSKA (reference sequence). Trimming cost V 0 bases and J 5 bases; bases outside gene matches: 7.

This clonotype was counted ten times or more. The V gene is TRBV6-1, the J gene TRBJ2-3, with 8 bases matching TRBD1. The germline V gene encodes CDR1 MNHNS and CDR2 SASEGT. The length of the CDR3 is 14 residues. The junction had 5 bases not matched to a gene; V was cut back by 6 bases and J by 3 bases. As DNA, the CDR3 is TGTGCCAGCAGGGACAGGGTAACTACAGATACGCAGTATTTT. Its translation is CASRDRVTTDTQYF.

This clonotype was counted at least ten times. This chain uses TRBV10-2 with TRBJ1-2; D remains unclear. The CDR3 totals 14 residues. Deletions cut 0 bases from V and 8 bases from J, with 13 bases between. CDR1 and CDR2 (germline): WSHSY, SAAADI. Here the CDR3 reads CASSESGEQKGYTF. For the CDR3, the DNA is TGCGCCAGCAGTGAGTCTGGCGAGCAGAAGGGCTACACCTTC.

This clonotype was observed at least ten times. V and J are TRBV20-1 and TRBJ2-1; TRBD2 agrees at 10 bases. The CDR3 is 16 amino acids. Germline assignment: CDR1 DFQATT and CDR2 SNEGSKA (reference sequence). Germline trimming cut 3 bases from V and 9 bases from J; bases unmatched to any gene: 14. CDR3 sequence reads: CSARASLAGAGVEQFF. CDR3 in DNA: TGCAGTGCTAGGGCATCTCTAGCGGGGGCGGGTGTTGAGCAGTTCTTC.

This clonotype was observed many times. V usage is TRBV27 and J usage is TRBJ2-1; D might be TRBD1 or TRBD2, each matching 5 bases. Germline values: CDR1 MNHEY, CDR2 SMNVEV (reference sequence). The CDR3 has 14 residues. V was cut by 5 bases and J by 5 bases, with 13 bases left in between. DNA of the CDR3: TGTGCCAGCAGTAAATGGGGACGGAACAATGAGCAGTTCTTC. Translation: CASSKWGRNNEQFF.

This clonotype turned up a few times. The chain carries TRBV20-1 and TRBJ2-3; 7 bases are shared with TRBD2. The germline V gene encodes CDR1 DFQATT and CDR2 SNEGSKA (reference sequence). The length of the CDR3 is 16 residues. J lost 4 bases, V lost 3 bases, and 13 bases had no gene match. CDR3 coding DNA: TGCAGTGCTAGCGAGCGGGGTCAAACGTCCTCAGATACGCAGTATTTT. As protein: CSASERGQTSSDTQYF.

This clonotype occurred many times. The V call is TRBV20-1, the J call TRBJ2-3, with D possibly TRBD1 on 6 matching bases. V lost 6 bases and J lost 5, with 18 bases in between. The germline CDR1 and CDR2 sequences are DFQATT and SNEGSKA (reference sequence). This CDR3 spans 14 amino acids. The CDR3 is CSAEGQTHLDTQYF. The CDR3 DNA is TGCAGTGCGGAAGGACAGACGCACTTAGATACGCAGTATTTT.

This clonotype was seen repeatedly, ten times or more. The chain uses TRBV24-1 and TRBJ2-1; weak D call: TRBD2 (6 bases). The ends were cut back, 3 bases at V and 0 bases at J, with 20 bases in the middle. The CDR3 contains 19 residues. Germline V gives CDR1 KGHDR, CDR2 SFDVKD. DNA of the CDR3: TGTGCCACCAGTGATCCGGGGTCCGGGAGCTCCAGCTCCTACAATGAGCAGTTCTTC. Translation: CATSDPGSGSSSSYNEQFF.

The sample holds a few counts of this clonotype. J is TRBJ2-7 and V is TRBV7-9, with D possibly TRBD1 on 6 matching bases. Trimming shortened V by 4 bases and J by 3 bases, and 19 bases separated the two germline ends. Germline assignment: CDR1 SEHNR and CDR2 FQNEAQ (reference sequence). This CDR3 is built from 16 residues. CDR3: CASSSTLRGPNYEQYF. Written as DNA, the CDR3 is TGTGCCAGCAGCTCCACCCTCAGGGGCCCAAACTACGAGCAGTACTTC.

This clonotype was counted ten times or more. The V gene is TRBV5-1, the J gene TRBJ2-7; D unclear. The CDR3 is 14 residues long. Per germline, CDR1 SGHRS and CDR2 YFSETQ. V was clipped by 3 bases and J by 2 bases, with 12 bases between them. The CDR3 protein is CASSSPTKTYEQYF. The CDR3 nucleotides are TGCGCCAGCAGCTCCCCAACAAAAACCTACGAGCAGTACTTC.

The table lists this clonotype with many counts. This chain links TRBV5-1 with TRBJ2-7; the match to TRBD1 covers 7 bases. The trim removed 5 bases at V and 2 bases at J, leaving 13 bases unmatched. The CDR3 sequence is 16 residues long. The germline V gene has CDR1 SGHRS and CDR2 YFSETQ. The CDR3: CASRDPTGSIAYEQYF. CDR3 bases: TGCGCCAGCAGAGACCCGACAGGGTCCATAGCCTACGAGCAGTACTTC.

This clonotype has a count of ten or more. This chain connects TRBV20-1 to TRBJ2-7; D may be TRBD1 or TRBD2 (6 bases each). The CDR3 consists of 12 residues. Germline CDR1 is DFQATT and CDR2 is SNEGSKA (reference sequence). The V gene lost 6 bases and the J gene lost 5 bases, with 14 bases spanning the gap. The CDR3 loop reads CSAFGGQDEQYF. CDR3 nucleotide sequence: TGCAGTGCCTTTGGGGGGCAGGACGAGCAGTACTTC.

This clonotype was picked up many times. The CDR3 is CASSRFTYNEQFF. CDR3 in DNA: TGTGCCAGCAGCCGTTTCACCTACAATGAGCAGTTCTTC. The V call is TRBV3-1, the J call TRBJ2-1; no definite D call. The germline CDR1 and CDR2 sequences are LGHDT and YNNKEL (reference sequence). The CDR3 consists of 13 residues. V lost 4 bases and J lost 2, with 6 bases in between.

This clonotype was observed a handful of times. The chain combines TRBV15 with TRBJ2-7; TRBD2 aligns across 7 bases. V was clipped by 2 bases and J by 4 bases; unmatched bases: 11. Germline loops: CDR1 LNHNV, CDR2 YYDKDF (reference sequence). This CDR3 is 16 amino acids long. The chain's CDR3 is CATSRPSGTIYYEQYF. The CDR3 DNA reads as TGTGCCACCAGCAGACCTAGTGGGACTATCTATTACGAGCAGTACTTC.

In its sample, this clonotype was seen many times. V usage is TRBV28 and J usage is TRBJ2-3; 12 bases agree with TRBD2. The CDR3 is 16 amino acids. J lost 4 bases, V lost 4 bases, and 6 bases had no gene match. Germline V lookup: CDR1 MDHEN, CDR2 SYDVKM. The CDR3 reads CASSSLAGGLADTQYF. The CDR3 nucleotides read TGTGCCAGCAGTTCCCTAGCGGGGGGGCTGGCAGATACGCAGTATTTT. Looking up the rest from reference TRBV28 and TRBJ2-3 gives the full variable domain: DVKVTQSSRYLVKRTGEKVFLECVQDMDHENMFWYRQDPGLGLRLIYFSYDVKMKEKGDIPEGYSVSREKKERFSLILESASTNQTSMYLCASSSLAGGLADTQYFGPGTRLTVL.

There are many counts of this clonotype. The rearrangement links TRBV7-6 to TRBJ1-4; D unclear. The CDR3 runs to 15 residues. Germline lookup yields CDR1 SGHVS and CDR2 FNYEAQ. V was trimmed by 11 bases and J by 0 bases, leaving 16 bases between them. The CDR3 nucleotides read TGTGCCGGGAAGAGACCCGCTGCAACTAATGAAAAACTGTTTTTT. Residues: CAGKRPAATNEKLFF.

This clonotype was seen at least ten times. The chain is built from TRBV20-1 and TRBJ2-7; possible D gene TRBD2, 6 bases. Germline-derived CDR1 and CDR2 are DFQATT and SNEGSKA (reference sequence). The CDR3 has 15 residues. Deletions cut 3 bases from V and 0 bases from J, with 15 bases between. CDR3 loop: CSASRAGSGSYEQYF. CDR3 coding DNA: TGCAGTGCTAGTAGGGCGGGTAGCGGCTCCTACGAGCAGTACTTC.

The sample holds a few counts of this clonotype. The genes are TRBV7-3 and TRBJ2-7; TRBD2 might be the D (5 bases). The CDR3 has 15 residues. CDR1 SGHTA and CDR2 FQGTGA come from the germline V gene. V was clipped by 5 bases and J by 4 bases, with 18 bases between them. CDR3 residues: CASSGRCLALYEQYF. CDR3 sequence (DNA): TGTGCCAGCAGCGGCCGGTGCCTAGCCTTATACGAGCAGTACTTC.

This clonotype came up many times. The chain uses TRBV20-1 and TRBJ2-1, with D possibly called TRBD1 or TRBD2 (5 bases each). Per germline, CDR1 DFQATT and CDR2 SNEGSKA (reference sequence). The V end was cut by 6 bases, the J end by 6 bases, with 18 bases between. The CDR3 loop spans 14 amino acids. CDR3 region: CSALRDHPGNEQFF. The CDR3 DNA reads TGCAGTGCCCTCCGGGACCACCCTGGCAATGAGCAGTTCTTC.

Ten or more counts support this clonotype. The J gene is TRBJ2-5, the V gene TRBV29-1; no reliable D call. Germline V gene sequence: CDR1 SQVTM, CDR2 ANQGSEA. The CDR3 covers 13 residues. V lost 2 bases and J 0 bases, leaving 7 bases between the germline ends. The CDR3 DNA reads as TGCAGCGTTGAACTACCGTACCAAGAGACCCAGTACTTC. Its translation is CSVELPYQETQYF. The complete variable domain, with remaining parts taken from reference TRBV29-1 and TRBJ2-5, reads SAVISQKPSRDICQRGTSLTIQCQVDSQVTMMFWYRQQPGQSLTLIATANQGSEATYESGFVIDKFPISRPNLTFSTLTVSNMSPEDSSIYLCSVELPYQETQYFGPGTRLLVL.

This chain uses TRBV6-1 with TRBJ2-1; perhaps TRBD2 as D (5 bases). Deletions cut 7 bases from V and 5 bases from J, with 9 bases between. CDR3 length equals 12 residues. From germline, CDR1 is MNHNS and CDR2 SASEGT. CDR3 protein: CASMSADNEQFF. In DNA form, the CDR3 reads TGTGCCAGCATGTCAGCGGACAATGAGCAGTTCTTC.

This clonotype has at least ten counts. The chain is built from TRBV2 and TRBJ1-5, with D possibly being TRBD1 (5 bases). Germline V gene lookup returns CDR1 SNHLY and CDR2 FYNNEI. V was pared by 8 bases and J by 6 bases, with 14 bases between. This CDR3 is 13 amino acids long. The CDR3 nucleotides are TGTGCCAGCTCTAGGGGAGCCCCTCAGCCCCAGCATTTT. Translation: CASSRGAPQPQHF.

As concerns this clonotype: This clone may be a read error of a much larger clone one base away. V is TRBV20-1 and J is TRBJ1-1, with D unresolved. Per the germline V gene, CDR1 is DFQATT and CDR2 is SNEGSKA (reference sequence). V was pared by 2 bases and J by 1 base, with 2 bases between. The CDR3 contains 11 residues. CDR3 amino acids: CSARQNTEAFF. In nucleotides, the CDR3 is TGCAGTGCTAGACAGAACACTGAAGCTTTCTTT.

There are many counts of this clonotype. The rearrangement uses TRBV5-1 and TRBJ2-7, with 8 bases identical to TRBD1. The CDR3 extends over 15 amino acids. The germline V gene has CDR1 SGHRS and CDR2 YFSETQ. Trimming cost V 4 bases and J 1 base; bases outside gene matches: 7. The CDR3: CASSGPGQVSYEQYF. CDR3 nucleotides: TGCGCCAGCAGCGGGCCGGGACAGGTATCCTACGAGCAGTACTTC.

As for this clonotype: A much larger clone lies a single base off, so this may be a read error. V gene TRBV20-1 combines with J gene TRBJ2-3; 11 bases line up with TRBD2. Germline CDR1 is DFQATT and CDR2 is SNEGSKA (reference sequence). The CDR3 has 16 amino acids. The CDR3 coding sequence is TGCAGTGGTAGAGAACTAGCGGGGGTTCCCCCAGATACGCAGTATTTT. This translates into CSGRELAGVPPDTQYF.